Listed below are T cell receptor beta chains from one sample, sequenced in a study of blood T cell repertoires in COVID-19. Repertoires were generated with immunoSEQ multiplex PCR, while TCRdb's copy carries only in-frame clones and drops some. The repertoire has around 200,000 clones, roughly 89% of them found once; the top ten carry approximately 6%. Sequenced sample: peripheral blood. These receptors were taken from a man aged 55 to 69 who had recovered from COVID-19. CDR3s include the opening cysteine and the closing phenylalanine or tryptophan. The D gene is left open where the match is weak. Clone size is shown for a subset of rows, as once, few, many or a class of expanded clone.

CDR3nt | CDR3aa | j_gene | d_gene | abundance | v_gene
TGTGCCAGCAGAAACGCGGGACTCGGAGAGACCCAGTACTTC | CASRNAGLGETQYF | TRBJ2-5 | NA | NA | TRBV5-4
TGTGCCTGGAGTGTACTGGGGGGGACTGGAAACACCATATATTTT | CAWSVLGGTGNTIYF | TRBJ1-3 | NA | NA | TRBV30
TGTGCCACCAGCAGAGATAAGGGGTGGGAGGATCAGCCCCAGCATTTT | CATSRDKGWEDQPQHF | TRBJ1-5 | NA | NA | TRBV15
TGTGCCAGCAGTGGGACAGGGGGCTTGGGTGAAGCTTTCTTT | CASSGTGGLGEAFF | TRBJ1-1 | TRBD1 | NA | TRBV6-4
TGTGCCAGCAGTGGAGGGGGCGGGACGGCTTTCTTT | CASSGGGGTAFF | TRBJ1-1 | TRBD1 | NA | TRBV2
TGTGCCAGTAGACAGGGATCTGGAAACACCATATATTTT | CASRQGSGNTIYF | TRBJ1-3 | NA | NA | TRBV19
TGTGCCAGCAGCTTATTTAGCGGGGGGTCCAGCTCCTACAATGAGCAGTTCTTC | CASSLFSGGSSSYNEQFF | TRBJ2-1 | TRBD2 | NA | TRBV7-6
TGTGCCAGCAGTTGGGGGCGGCACGAGCAGTACTTC | CASSWGRHEQYF | TRBJ2-7 | NA | few | TRBV6-6
TGTGCCAGCACCAGGGTCACTGAAGCTTTCTTT | CASTRVTEAFF | TRBJ1-1 | NA | NA | TRBV6-5
TGTGCCAGCAGCCAACTCATAGCTAGGAAAAACATTCAGTACTTC | CASSQLIARKNIQYF | TRBJ2-4 | NA | NA | TRBV3-1/TRBV3-2
TGCGCCAGCAGCTTGACGCCCATAAGAGACGAGCAGTACTTC | CASSLTPIRDEQYF | TRBJ2-7 | NA | NA | TRBV5-1
TGTGCCAGCAGTTATCGCCCCCCTAGGCTGGGTGCTGAAAAACTGTTTTTT | CASSYRPPRLGAEKLFF | TRBJ1-4 | NA | NA | TRBV6-2/TRBV6-3
TGTGCCAGTAGTACCCCCCGACAGGGGTCGTGGGGAGAGACCCAGTACTTC | CASSTPRQGSWGETQYF | TRBJ2-5 | TRBD1 | NA | TRBV19
TGTGCCAGCAGTCACCAGGGGACCTCCTACGAGCAGTACTTC | CASSHQGTSYEQYF | TRBJ2-7 | NA | NA | TRBV27
TGCGCCAGCAGTGAGTCTAGCGGGAGCCCCCGGGGCGAGCAGTACTTC | CASSESSGSPRGEQYF | TRBJ2-7 | TRBD2 | NA | TRBV10-1
TGTGCCAGCAGCCAGAGACTTCCCCTAGCATTGGACAATGAGCAGTTCTTC | CASSQRLPLALDNEQFF | TRBJ2-1 | NA | NA | TRBV14
TGTGCCAGCAGTGAACTACAGGAGCTCACCGGGGAGCTGTTTTTT | CASSELQELTGELFF | TRBJ2-2 | NA | NA | TRBV6-1
TGTGCCAGCAGCTTAAGTGGGGGGGCCGTGGATACGCAGTATTTT | CASSLSGGAVDTQYF | TRBJ2-3 | NA | NA | TRBV7-3
TGTGCCAGCGGGCCCCGGATTACTAATGAAAAACTGTTTTTT | CASGPRITNEKLFF | TRBJ1-4 | NA | few | TRBV2
TGTGCCAGCAGTGGGACTAGCCCACCGGGGACCCAGTACTTC | CASSGTSPPGTQYF | TRBJ2-5 | TRBD2 | NA | TRBV25-1
TGTGCCAGTAACTCTCCAGGGCGTAGTGGCTACACCTTC | CASNSPGRSGYTF | TRBJ1-2 | NA | NA | TRBV30
TGTGCCAGCTCACTGACAGGGGGCGCGCTTGGGACTGAAGCTTTCTTT | CASSLTGGALGTEAFF | TRBJ1-1 | TRBD1 | NA | TRBV18
TGCAGCCCCCAAGGGCTAGCGGGAGGTAGGACAGATACGCAGTATTTT | CSPQGLAGGRTDTQYF | TRBJ2-3 | TRBD2 | once | TRBV29-1
TGTGCCAGTAGGACACAGGGGGACCCTGCCTATGGCTACACCTTC | CASRTQGDPAYGYTF | TRBJ1-2 | TRBD1 | NA | TRBV19
TGTGCCAGCAGTGACTCACCAGGGGAGAACTATGGCTACACCTTC | CASSDSPGENYGYTF | TRBJ1-2 | NA | once | TRBV6-4
TGTGCCAGCAGCTTAACTACGAACACCGGGGAGCTGTTTTTT | CASSLTTNTGELFF | TRBJ2-2 | NA | NA | TRBV7-2
TGCGCCAGCAGCCTCGGGACAGGGGCGGGTACAGATACGCAGTATTTT | CASSLGTGAGTDTQYF | TRBJ2-3 | TRBD1 | NA | TRBV5-1
TGTGCCATCAGTCCTACAGAGTACTCCTACAATGAGCAGTTCTTC | CAISPTEYSYNEQFF | TRBJ2-1 | NA | NA | TRBV10-3
TGTGCCAGTACGTCTGACAGGGTGCCGGCTGGAAACACCATATATTTT | CASTSDRVPAGNTIYF | TRBJ1-3 | TRBD1 | NA | TRBV19
TGTGCCATCAGAACTAGCGGGAACTACAATGAGCAGTTCTTC | CAIRTSGNYNEQFF | TRBJ2-1 | TRBD2 | NA | TRBV10-3
TGTGCCAGCAGTTGGCAGACTAGCACAGATACGCAGTATTTT | CASSWQTSTDTQYF | TRBJ2-3 | NA | NA | TRBV27
TGTGCCAGCAGCGACGACGCAGGAGGGAACACTGAAGCTTTCTTT | CASSDDAGGNTEAFF | TRBJ1-1 | NA | once | TRBV2
TGTGCCTGGAGTGTACAGGGTAGGTGGGGAGATACGCAGTATTTT | CAWSVQGRWGDTQYF | TRBJ2-3 | NA | NA | TRBV30
TGTGCCAGCAGCTCGCGAGGTGAAAAACTGTTTTTT | CASSSRGEKLFF | TRBJ1-4 | NA | NA | TRBV5-8
TGTGCCAGCAGCCCCCAAGCGGGAGTCGGATACGAGCAGTACTTC | CASSPQAGVGYEQYF | TRBJ2-7 | TRBD2 | NA | TRBV9
TGTGCCACCTTGCTAGCGGTTGAGCAGTTCTTC | CATLLAVEQFF | TRBJ2-1 | TRBD2 | NA | TRBV6-5
TGTGCCAGCAGCAACCAGGGGGATCAGCCCCAGCATTTT | CASSNQGDQPQHF | TRBJ1-5 | TRBD1 | NA | TRBV7-2
TGTGCCATCAGTAGTCTAGCGGGGGACACCGGGGAGCTGTTTTTT | CAISSLAGDTGELFF | TRBJ2-2 | TRBD2 | NA | TRBV10-3
TGTGCCACCAGCAGGGACAGGTTGGGAGGAAACACCATATATTTT | CATSRDRLGGNTIYF | TRBJ1-3 | TRBD1 | NA | TRBV15
TGTGCCACCAGTGATCTTCTGGGCCTAGATACGCAGTATTTT | CATSDLLGLDTQYF | TRBJ2-3 | NA | NA | TRBV24-1
TGTGCCAGCTCACCGGGGACAGGGGGGAGGCAGCCCCAGCATTTT | CASSPGTGGRQPQHF | TRBJ1-5 | TRBD1 | NA | TRBV18
TGTGCCACCAGTGATCGACAGGGGCGCGAGACCCAGTACTTC | CATSDRQGRETQYF | TRBJ2-5 | TRBD1 | NA | TRBV24-1
TGTGCCAGCAGCAAAAGTAGCGGGGGGGCTAGGAATGAGCAGTTCTTC | CASSKSSGGARNEQFF | TRBJ2-1 | TRBD2 | NA | TRBV7-2
TGCAGCGTTGCTCCGACAGTTGAAAAACTGTTTTTT | CSVAPTVEKLFF | TRBJ1-4 | NA | NA | TRBV29-1
TGTGCCAGTATTAGGGACGGACAGACCTATGGGACGGCTTTCTTT | CASIRDGQTYGTAFF | TRBJ1-1 | NA | NA | TRBV19
TGTGCCAGCAGCCAAGGTGAAGCGGGAGGGGACGAGCAGTACTTC | CASSQGEAGGDEQYF | TRBJ2-7 | TRBD2 | many | TRBV4-2
TGTGCCAGCAGTCAGACAGGGGCGGGAGATACGCAGTATTTT | CASSQTGAGDTQYF | TRBJ2-3 | TRBD1 | NA | TRBV6-2/TRBV6-3
TGTGCCAGCAGCTTAGGTGGGGGAGGGCCTTACAATGAGCAGTTCTTC | CASSLGGGGPYNEQFF | TRBJ2-1 | TRBD2 | NA | TRBV11-3